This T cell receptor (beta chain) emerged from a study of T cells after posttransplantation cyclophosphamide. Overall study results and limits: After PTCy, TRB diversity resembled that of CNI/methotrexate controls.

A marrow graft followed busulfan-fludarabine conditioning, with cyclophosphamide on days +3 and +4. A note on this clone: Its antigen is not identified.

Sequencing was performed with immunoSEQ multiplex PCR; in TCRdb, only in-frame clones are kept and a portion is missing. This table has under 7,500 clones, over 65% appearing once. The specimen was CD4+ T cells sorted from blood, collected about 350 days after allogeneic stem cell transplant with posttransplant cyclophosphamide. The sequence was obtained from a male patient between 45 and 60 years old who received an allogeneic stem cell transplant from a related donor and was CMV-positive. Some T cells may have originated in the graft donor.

In nucleotides, the CDR3 is TGTGCCAGCAGCTCAGGAACAGGGCCGAGGGAGCTGTTTTTT. Protein sequence: CASSSGTGPRELFF. The V and J genes are TRBV5-4 and TRBJ2-2; a possible D gene is TRBD1 (6 bases). CDR3 size: 14 residues. CDR1 and CDR2 from the germline V gene are SGHNT and YYREEE (reference sequence). The ends were cut back, 3 bases at V and 9 bases at J, with 15 bases in the middle.